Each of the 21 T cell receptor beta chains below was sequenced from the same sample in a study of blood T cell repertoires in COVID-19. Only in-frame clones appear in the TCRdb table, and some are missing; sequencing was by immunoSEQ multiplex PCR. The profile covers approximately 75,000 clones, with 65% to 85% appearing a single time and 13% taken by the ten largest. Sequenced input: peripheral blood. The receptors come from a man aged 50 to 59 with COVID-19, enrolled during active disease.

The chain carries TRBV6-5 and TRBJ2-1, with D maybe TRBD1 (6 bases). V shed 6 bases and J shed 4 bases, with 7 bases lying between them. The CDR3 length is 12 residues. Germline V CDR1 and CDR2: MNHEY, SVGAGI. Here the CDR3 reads CASRTGYNEQFF. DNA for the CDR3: TGTGCCAGCAGGACAGGATACAATGAGCAGTTCTTC.

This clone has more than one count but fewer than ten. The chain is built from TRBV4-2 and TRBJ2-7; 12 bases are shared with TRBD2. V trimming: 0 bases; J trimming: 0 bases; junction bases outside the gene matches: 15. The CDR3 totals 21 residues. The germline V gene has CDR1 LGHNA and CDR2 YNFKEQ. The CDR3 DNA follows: TGTGCCAGCAGCCAAGATCAAGGCGTAGGGACTAGCGGGTTCCCCTCCTACGAGCAGTACTTC. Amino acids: CASSQDQGVGTSGFPSYEQYF.

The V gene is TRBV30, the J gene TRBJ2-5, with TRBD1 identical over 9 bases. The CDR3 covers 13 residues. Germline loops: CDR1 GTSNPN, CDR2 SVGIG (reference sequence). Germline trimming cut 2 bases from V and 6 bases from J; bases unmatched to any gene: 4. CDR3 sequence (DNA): TGTGCCTGGAGTTACAGGGGGCGGAAGACCCAGTACTTC. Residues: CAWSYRGRKTQYF.

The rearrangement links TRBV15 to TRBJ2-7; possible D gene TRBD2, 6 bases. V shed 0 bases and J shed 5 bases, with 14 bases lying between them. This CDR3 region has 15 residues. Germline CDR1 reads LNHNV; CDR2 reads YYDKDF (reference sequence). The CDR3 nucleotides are TGTGCCACCAGCAGAGATTACGGAGGGTCCGACGAGCAGTACTTC. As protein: CATSRDYGGSDEQYF.

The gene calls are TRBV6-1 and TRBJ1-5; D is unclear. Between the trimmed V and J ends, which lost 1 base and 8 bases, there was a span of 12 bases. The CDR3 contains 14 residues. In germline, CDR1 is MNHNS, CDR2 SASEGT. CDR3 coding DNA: TGTGCCAGCAGTGAAGAAGACGGCGCGGAGCCCCAGCATTTT. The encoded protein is CASSEEDGAEPQHF.

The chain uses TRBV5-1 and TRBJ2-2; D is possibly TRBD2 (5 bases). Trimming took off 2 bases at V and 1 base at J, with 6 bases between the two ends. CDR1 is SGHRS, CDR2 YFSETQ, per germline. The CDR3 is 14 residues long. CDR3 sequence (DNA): TGCGCCAGCAGCTTCGAGGGGAACACCGGGGAGCTGTTTTTT. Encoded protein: CASSFEGNTGELFF.

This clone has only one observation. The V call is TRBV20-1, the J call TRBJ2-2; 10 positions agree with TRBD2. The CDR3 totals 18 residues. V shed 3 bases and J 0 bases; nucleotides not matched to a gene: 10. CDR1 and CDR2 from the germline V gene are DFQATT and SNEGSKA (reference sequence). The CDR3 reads CSASGGLAGVSNTGELFF. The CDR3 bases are TGCAGTGCTAGTGGGGGGCTAGCGGGAGTTTCGAACACCGGGGAGCTGTTTTTT.

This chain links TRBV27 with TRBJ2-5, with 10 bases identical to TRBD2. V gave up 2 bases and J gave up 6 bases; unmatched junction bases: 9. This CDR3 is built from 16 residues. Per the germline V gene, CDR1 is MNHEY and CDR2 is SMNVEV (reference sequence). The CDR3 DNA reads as TGTGCCAGCAGTTTAGGGAGCGGGAGGGCGGTTAAGACCCAGTACTTC. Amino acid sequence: CASSLGSGRAVKTQYF.

CDR3 amino acids: CASSPTDSGNTIYF. Written as DNA, the CDR3 is TGTGCCAGCTCACCAACAGACTCTGGAAACACCATATATTTT. The rearrangement links TRBV18 to TRBJ1-3; D is ambiguous. Germline V gene sequence: CDR1 KGHSH, CDR2 LQKENI. V was cut by 2 bases and J by 0 bases, with 5 bases left in between. The CDR3 is 14 amino acids.

The CDR3 loop is CASSLQGDYEQYF. The DNA of the CDR3 is TGTGCCAGCAGCTTGCAGGGGGACTACGAGCAGTACTTC. The rearrangement joins TRBV5-4 to TRBJ2-7; 7 positions agree with TRBD1. This CDR3 region has 13 residues. Per germline, CDR1 SGHNT and CDR2 YYREEE (reference sequence). After removal of 1 base from V and 3 bases from J, the junction contained 1 base not matched to a gene.

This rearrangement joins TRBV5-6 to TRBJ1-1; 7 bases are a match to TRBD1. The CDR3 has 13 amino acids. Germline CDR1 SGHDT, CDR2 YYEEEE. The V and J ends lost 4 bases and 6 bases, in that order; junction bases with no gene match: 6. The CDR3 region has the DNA TGTGCCAGCAGCCGAACAGGGGTCGCTGAAGCTTTCTTT. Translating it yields CASSRTGVAEAFF.

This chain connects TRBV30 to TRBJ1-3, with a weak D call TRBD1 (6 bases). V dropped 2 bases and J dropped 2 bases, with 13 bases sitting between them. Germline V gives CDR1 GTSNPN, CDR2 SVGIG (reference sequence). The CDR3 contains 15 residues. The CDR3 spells CAWSPQGEAGNTIYF. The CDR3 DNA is TGTGCCTGGAGTCCACAGGGTGAGGCTGGAAACACCATATATTTT.

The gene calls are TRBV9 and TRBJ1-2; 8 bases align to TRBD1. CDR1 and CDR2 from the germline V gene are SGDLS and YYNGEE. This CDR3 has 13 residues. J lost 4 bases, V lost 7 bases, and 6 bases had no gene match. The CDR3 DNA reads TGTGCCAGCGGGCAGGGGGCAGGCTATGGCTACACCTTC. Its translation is CASGQGAGYGYTF.

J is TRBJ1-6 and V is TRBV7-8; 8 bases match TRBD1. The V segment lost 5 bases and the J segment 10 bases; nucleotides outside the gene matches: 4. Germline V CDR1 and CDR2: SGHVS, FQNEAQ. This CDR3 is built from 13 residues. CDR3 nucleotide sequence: TGTGCCAGCAGCCAGGACAGGGACTCACCCCTCCACTTT. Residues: CASSQDRDSPLHF.

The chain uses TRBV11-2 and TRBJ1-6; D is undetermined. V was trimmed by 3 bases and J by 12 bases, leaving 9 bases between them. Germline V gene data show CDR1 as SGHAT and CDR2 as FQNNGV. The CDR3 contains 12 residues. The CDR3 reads CASSFRSEPLHF. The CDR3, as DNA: TGTGCCAGCAGCTTTCGGAGTGAACCCCTCCACTTT.

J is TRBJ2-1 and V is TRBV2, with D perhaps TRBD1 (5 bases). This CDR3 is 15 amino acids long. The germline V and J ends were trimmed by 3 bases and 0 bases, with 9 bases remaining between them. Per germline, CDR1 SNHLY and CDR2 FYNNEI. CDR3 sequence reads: CASSEDIYSYNEQFF. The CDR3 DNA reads TGTGCCAGCAGTGAGGACATCTACTCCTACAATGAGCAGTTCTTC.

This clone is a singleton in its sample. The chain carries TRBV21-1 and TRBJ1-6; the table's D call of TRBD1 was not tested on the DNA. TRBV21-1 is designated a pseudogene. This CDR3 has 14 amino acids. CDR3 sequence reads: CASSPDRGASPLHF. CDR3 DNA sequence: TGTGCCAGCAGCCCGGACAGGGGGGCCTCACCCCTCCACTTT.

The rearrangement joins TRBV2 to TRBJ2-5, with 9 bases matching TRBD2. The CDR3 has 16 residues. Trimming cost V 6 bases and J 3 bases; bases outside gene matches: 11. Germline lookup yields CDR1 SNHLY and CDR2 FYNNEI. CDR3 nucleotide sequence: TGTGCCAGCAGGTACCTGGCGGGAGGGCCTAAAGAGACCCAGTACTTC. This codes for CASRYLAGGPKETQYF.

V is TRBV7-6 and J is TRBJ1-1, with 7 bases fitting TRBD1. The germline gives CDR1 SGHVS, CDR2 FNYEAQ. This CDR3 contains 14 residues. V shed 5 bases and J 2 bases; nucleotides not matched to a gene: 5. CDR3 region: CASSPGQLNTEAFF. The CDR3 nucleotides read TGTGCCAGCAGCCCGGGACAGCTTAACACTGAAGCTTTCTTT.

CDR3 residues: CASSNRGGIGEAFF. The DNA of the CDR3 is TGTGCCAGCAGCAACAGAGGGGGTATCGGGGAAGCTTTCTTT. The gene calls are TRBV7-3 and TRBJ1-1, with D possibly matching TRBD1 (6 bases). This CDR3 region has 14 residues. Germline lookup yields CDR1 SGHTA and CDR2 FQGTGA. Deletions cut 5 bases from V and 8 bases from J, with 18 bases between.

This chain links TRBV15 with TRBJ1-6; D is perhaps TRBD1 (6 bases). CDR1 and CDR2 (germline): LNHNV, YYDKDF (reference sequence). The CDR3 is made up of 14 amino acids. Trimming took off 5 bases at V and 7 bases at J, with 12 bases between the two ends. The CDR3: CATSRKGGNSPLHF. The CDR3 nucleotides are TGTGCCACCAGCCGTAAAGGGGGAAATTCACCCCTCCACTTT. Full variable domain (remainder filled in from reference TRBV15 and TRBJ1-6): DAMVIQNPRYQVTQFGKPVTLSCSQTLNHNVMYWYQQKSSQAPKLLFHYYDKDFNNEADTPDNFQSRRPNTSFCFLDIRSPGLGDTAMYLCATSRKGGNSPLHFGNGTRLTVT.